The clone carrying this TCR beta chain was detected only once. The sample comes from a study of blood T cell repertoires in COVID-19. Assignment of participants to cohorts was predicated upon participant-reported clinical history. V lost 0 bases, J lost 12 bases, and 16 bases lay in between. The V gene's germline CDR1 is SGHNT and CDR2 YYREEE (reference sequence). The CDR3 consists of 15 residues. The repertoire was sequenced with immunoSEQ multiplex PCR; TCRdb's copy has only in-frame clones and lacks some. The data contain over 200,000 clones, approximately 85% of them singletons. The TCR originated in a woman aged 45-60 years who had recovered from COVID-19. Sequences were obtained from PBMCs or T cells enriched from blood (not recorded which). The chain employs TRBV5-4 and TRBJ1-6; unclear D gene. For the CDR3, the DNA is TGTGCCAGCAGCTTGGAGGGCAGCGGTTTGGGACCCCTCCACTTT. It translates to CASSLEGSGLGPLHF.